This T cell receptor (beta chain) was retrieved from a study of tumor and adjacent non-tumor tissue in lung cancer. Three rounds of nested PCR, following a modified ARM-PCR protocol, produced the TCRbeta library. TCRdb re-derived calls from the multiplex PCR reads in MiXCR, one entry per CDR3 protein. The table shows around 80,000 distinct CDR3 sequences, with 76% occurring only once. V dropped 1 base and J dropped 13 bases, with 13 bases sitting between them. From germline, CDR1 is DFQATT and CDR2 SNEGSKA (reference sequence). The CDR3 sequence is 11 residues long. Remarks on this clonotype: A much larger clone differs from this one at a single base, so this may be a read error.

RNA was extracted from bulk tissue without any cell sorting. Distant lung tissue was collected more than 3 cm away from the tumor edge. Newly diagnosed lung cancer patients had thoracic surgery in China, August–late 2014, without prior chemotherapy. The sequence derives from a man in his sixties or seventies with non-small cell lung cancer. The chain joins TRBV20-1 to TRBJ1-1; no reliable D call. The sample taken for sequencing was distant non-tumor lung tissue. The CDR3 nucleotides are TGCAGTGCTAGAGTCGGAGGGAAAGGTTTCTTT. Its translation: CSARVGGKGFF.